The entry below gives a single TCR beta chain sequence along with its context. Its target is not known. TCRdb re-derived calls from the reads in MiXCR, one entry per CDR3 protein. This table has 50,000 or so distinct CDR3 sequences, more than 15% appearing once. The CDR3 length is 17 residues. The germline gives CDR1 SEHNR, CDR2 FQNEAQ (reference sequence). Trimming at V came to 4 bases and at J to 3 bases, leaving 8 bases not matched to a gene. The entry originates in a study of T cell repertoires in cytomegalovirus infection. As for the study in general: Well-studied HLA-B-restricted epitopes and recently identified HLA-C-restricted epitopes of CMV were both used in the study. CMV infection together with matching HLA type was indicated by public TCR beta signatures. Points from the study as a whole: CMV-specific TCR beta clonotypes restricted by HLA-C were the ones dominating the ex vivo response.

The chain has TRBV7-9 and TRBJ2-2, with TRBD2 matching over 10 bases. The specimen comprised CD8+ T cells from cultured PBMCs, sampled from culture after CMV antigen stimulation. The sequence was collected from a human donor in good health (CMV status not recorded). Some clones in this sample may be carry-over from other donors' samples. The CDR3 region has the DNA TGTGCCAGCAGCTCTTTACGCACTAGCGGGGACACCGGGGAGCTGTTTTTT. Amino acid sequence: CASSSLRTSGDTGELFF.